The source of this TCR beta chain is a study of early T cells in non-severe SARS-CoV-2 infection listed by TCRdb under 2021. For context, the study as a whole: Bulk RNA from unsorted whole blood was used for TCR sequencing, so alpha and beta chains could not be paired.

Overall study outcomes, separate from this receptor: VDJdb matching was skewed toward anti-spike CD8 responses, so virus-specific expansions were likely underestimated and private and CD4 specificities were missed.

After removal of 5 bases from V and 1 base from J, the junction retains 7 bases not matched to a gene. The CDR1 and CDR2 encoded by the germline V gene are SQVTM and ANQGSEA. The CDR3 runs 16 residues from the cysteine to the phenylalanine. Here the CDR3 DNA is all that survives: 48 bases in frame from base 1. Set within a cohort of healthcare workers in London, UK, this nested case-control study involved weekly PCR testing of nasopharyngeal swabs along with blood sampling. Healthcare workers were recruited between 23 and 31 March 2020, during the week of the UK lockdown, and were followed weekly for up to roughly 16 weeks. Preparation of the library involved 5' RACE. Reads for this sample came from a NextSeq 500. The TCR library protocol attached unique molecular identifiers to individual cDNA molecules to correct for sequencing error and PCR bias. TCR alpha and beta chains were both sequenced, and the abundances of alpha and beta sequences in each sample were closely correlated with each other. On the authors' methods: Decombinator V4 was used to annotate TCR sequences for V gene, J gene and CDR3. Expanded TCRs were defined as changing significantly between any two time points under a Poisson model with p below 0.0001. TCR abundances were normalised to the total number of TCRs sequenced per sample and were expressed as counts per million. MAIT TCRs were defined by TRAV1-2 paired with TRAJ12, TRAJ20 or TRAJ33, and iNKT TCRs by TRAV10 paired with TRAJ18. VDJdb, accessed 1 November 2021, was searched for CMV, EBV and SARS-CoV-2 annotated TCRs, with TCRs annotated for multiple antigens excluded. Through fastp at Q25 and MiXCR, TCRdb rebuilt clones from the public reads, retaining in-frame beta chains. Each CDR3 protein gets just one entry, which takes the most common genes and DNA from the rows behind it. The V and J calls and clone size come from TCRdb's table, not from the authors' own analysis. Present in this sample are fewer than 80,000 distinct CDR3 sequences, 11% of which were seen just once. The top ten hold about 11% of the sample.

Remarks on this clonotype: Its antigen is not yet known. No much larger clone exists at a distance of one base, and base qualities are not known.

Sequencing used whole blood, obtained at baseline. The clonotype originates from an adult who was a healthcare worker with PCR-confirmed SARS-CoV-2 infection or an uninfected control (not recorded which). Here the chain combines TRBV29-1 and TRBJ2-1; 11 nucleotides in the junction match TRBD1. The CDR3 protein sequence reads: CSVPRTGGTSYNEQFF. The bases are TGCAGCGTTCCCAGGACAGGGGGCACGTCCTACAATGAGCAGTTCTTC.